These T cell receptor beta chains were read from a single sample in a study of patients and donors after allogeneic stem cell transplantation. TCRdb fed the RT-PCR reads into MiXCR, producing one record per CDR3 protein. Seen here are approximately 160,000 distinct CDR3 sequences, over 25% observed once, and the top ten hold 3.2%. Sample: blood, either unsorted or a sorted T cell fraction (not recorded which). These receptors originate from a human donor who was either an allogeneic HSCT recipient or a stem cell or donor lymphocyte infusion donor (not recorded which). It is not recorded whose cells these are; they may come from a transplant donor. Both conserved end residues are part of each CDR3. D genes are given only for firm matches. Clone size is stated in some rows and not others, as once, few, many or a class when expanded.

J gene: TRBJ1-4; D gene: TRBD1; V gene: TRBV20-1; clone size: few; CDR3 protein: CSARDRAEKLFF; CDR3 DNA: TGCAGTGCCCGGGACAGGGCTGAAAAACTGTTTTTT
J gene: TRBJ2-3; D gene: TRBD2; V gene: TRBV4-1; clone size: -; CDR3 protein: CASSHPLPIELAATTDTQYF; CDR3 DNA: TGCGCCAGCAGCCACCCACTGCCTATCGAACTAGCGGCGACCACAGATACGCAGTATTTT
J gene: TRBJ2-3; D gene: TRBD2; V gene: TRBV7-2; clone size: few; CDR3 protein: CASSGTGISGSLDTQYF; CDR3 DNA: TGTGCCAGCAGCGGAACAGGGATTAGCGGGAGTTTAGATACGCAGTATTTT
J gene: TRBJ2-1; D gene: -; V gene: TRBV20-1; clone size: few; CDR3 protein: CSAREDREQFF; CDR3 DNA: TGCAGTGCTAGAGAAGACCGCGAGCAGTTCTTC
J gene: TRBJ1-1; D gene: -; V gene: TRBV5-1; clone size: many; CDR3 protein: CASSLARGMNTEAFF; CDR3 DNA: TGCGCCAGCAGCTTGGCCAGGGGAATGAACACTGAAGCTTTCTTT
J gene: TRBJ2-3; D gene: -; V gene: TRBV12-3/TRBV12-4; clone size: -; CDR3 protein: CASSSETRGTQYF; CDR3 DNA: TGTGCCAGCAGTTCCGAAACCAGGGGTACGCAGTATTTT
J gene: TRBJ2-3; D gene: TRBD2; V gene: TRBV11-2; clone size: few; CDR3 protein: CASSLKVLAGEAHTQYF; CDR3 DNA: TGTGCCAGCAGCTTAAAGGTTCTAGCGGGAGAGGCCCATACGCAGTATTTT
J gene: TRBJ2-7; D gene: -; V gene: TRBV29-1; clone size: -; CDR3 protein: CSVEDEATYEQYF; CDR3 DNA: TGCAGCGTTGAAGACGAGGCCACCTACGAGCAGTACTTC
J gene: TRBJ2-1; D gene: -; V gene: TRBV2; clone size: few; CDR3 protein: CASSEEAGSYNEQFF; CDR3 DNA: TGTGCCAGCAGTGAGGAGGCGGGATCCTACAATGAGCAGTTCTTC
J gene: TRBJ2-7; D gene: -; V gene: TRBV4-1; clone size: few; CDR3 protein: CASREGLTGRREQYF; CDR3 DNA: TGCGCCAGCAGGGAAGGGTTGACAGGTCGTCGCGAGCAGTACTTC
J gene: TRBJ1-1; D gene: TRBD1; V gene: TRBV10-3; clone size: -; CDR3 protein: CAIRATGGKGAFF; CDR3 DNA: TGTGCCATCAGGGCGACAGGGGGTAAGGGTGCTTTCTTT
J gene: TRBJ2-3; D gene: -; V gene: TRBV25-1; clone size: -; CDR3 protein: CASSEWDTQYF; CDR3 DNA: TGTGCCAGCAGTGAATGGGATACGCAGTATTTT
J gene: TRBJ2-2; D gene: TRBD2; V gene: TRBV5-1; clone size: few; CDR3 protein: CASSLDPSGNGELFF; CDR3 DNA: TGCGCCAGCAGCTTGGACCCTAGCGGGAATGGGGAGCTGTTTTTT
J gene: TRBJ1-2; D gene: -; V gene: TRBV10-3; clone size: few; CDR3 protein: CAISERQDSPTYGYTF; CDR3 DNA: TGTGCCATCAGTGAGAGACAGGATTCTCCAACCTATGGCTACACCTTC
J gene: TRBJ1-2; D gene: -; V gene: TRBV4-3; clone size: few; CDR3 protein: CASSQDRGRVGNYGYTF; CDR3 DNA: TGCGCCAGCAGCCAAGATAGGGGCAGGGTTGGAAACTATGGCTACACCTTC
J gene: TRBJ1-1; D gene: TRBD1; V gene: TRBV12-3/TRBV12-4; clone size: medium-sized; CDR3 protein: CASSFGQGTTEAFF; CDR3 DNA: TGTGCCAGCAGTTTCGGACAGGGGACCACTGAAGCTTTCTTT
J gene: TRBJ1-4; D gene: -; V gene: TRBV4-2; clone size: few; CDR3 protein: CASSQEPGGWSEKLFF; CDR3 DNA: TGTGCCAGCAGCCAAGAACCGGGGGGGTGGAGTGAAAAACTGTTTTTT
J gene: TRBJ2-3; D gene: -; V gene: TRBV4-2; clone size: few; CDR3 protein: CASSQAQRYTQYF; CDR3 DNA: TGTGCCAGCAGCCAAGCGCAGAGGTATACGCAGTATTTT
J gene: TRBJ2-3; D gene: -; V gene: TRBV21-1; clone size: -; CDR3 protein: CASSKAFSGTEFTDTQYF; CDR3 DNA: TGTGCCAGCAGCAAAGCTTTCTCCGGGACAGAGTTCACAGATACGCAGTATTTT
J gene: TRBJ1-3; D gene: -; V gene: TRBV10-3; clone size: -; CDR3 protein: CAISGGQSSGNTIYF; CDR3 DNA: TGTGCCATCAGTGGGGGACAAAGCTCTGGAAACACCATATATTTT
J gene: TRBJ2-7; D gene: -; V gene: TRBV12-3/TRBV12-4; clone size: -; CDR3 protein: CASSLYWQGRFEQYF; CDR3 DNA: TGTGCCAGCAGTTTGTATTGGCAGGGGAGGTTCGAGCAGTACTTC
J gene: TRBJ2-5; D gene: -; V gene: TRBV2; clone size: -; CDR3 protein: CASSDRGWETQYF; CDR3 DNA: TGTGCCAGCAGTGACCGCGGGTGGGAGACCCAGTACTTC
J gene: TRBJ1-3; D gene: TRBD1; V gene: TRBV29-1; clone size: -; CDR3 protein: CSVGGQPGNTIYF; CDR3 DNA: TGCAGCGTGGGGGGACAGCCTGGAAACACCATATATTTT
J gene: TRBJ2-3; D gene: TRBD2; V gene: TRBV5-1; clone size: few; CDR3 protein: CASSLVTSADTQYF; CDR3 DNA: TGCGCCAGCAGCTTGGTAACTAGCGCTGATACGCAGTATTTT
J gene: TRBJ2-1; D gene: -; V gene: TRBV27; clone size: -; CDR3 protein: CASSYRPRVWDEQFF; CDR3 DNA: TGTGCCAGCAGTTATCGTCCCAGGGTTTGGGATGAGCAGTTCTTC
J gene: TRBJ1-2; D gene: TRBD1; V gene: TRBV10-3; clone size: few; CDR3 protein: CAISMGQGGYGYTF; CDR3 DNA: TGTGCCATCAGCATGGGACAGGGAGGCTATGGCTACACCTTC
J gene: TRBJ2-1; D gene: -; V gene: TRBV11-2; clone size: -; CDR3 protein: CASSLAQGPYNEQFF; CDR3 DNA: TGTGCCAGCAGCTTAGCACAGGGCCCCTACAATGAGCAGTTCTTC
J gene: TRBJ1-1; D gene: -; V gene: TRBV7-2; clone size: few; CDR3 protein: CASSLTRRDTEAFF; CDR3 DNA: TGTGCCAGCAGCTTAACTCGTAGGGACACTGAAGCTTTCTTT
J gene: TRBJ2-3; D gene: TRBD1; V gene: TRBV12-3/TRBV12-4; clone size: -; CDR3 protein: CASSAGTGLSDTQYF; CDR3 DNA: TGTGCCAGCAGTGCGGGGACAGGGTTGTCAGATACGCAGTATTTT
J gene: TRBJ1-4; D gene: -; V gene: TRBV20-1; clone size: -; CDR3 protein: CSANSQGREKLFF; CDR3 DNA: TGCAGTGCTAACAGCCAGGGGAGAGAAAAACTGTTTTTT
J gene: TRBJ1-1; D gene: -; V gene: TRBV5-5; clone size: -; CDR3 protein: CASSLVRWRNTEAFF; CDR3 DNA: TGTGCCAGCAGCTTGGTTCGGTGGCGGAACACTGAAGCTTTCTTT
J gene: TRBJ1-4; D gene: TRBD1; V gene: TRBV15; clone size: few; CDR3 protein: CATSSPGTGNEKLFF; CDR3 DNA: TGTGCCACCAGCAGCCCCGGGACAGGGAACGAAAAACTGTTTTTT
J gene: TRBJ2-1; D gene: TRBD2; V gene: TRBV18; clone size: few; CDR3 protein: CASSPSGREGLYNEQFF; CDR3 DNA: TGTGCCAGCTCACCGAGTGGACGGGAGGGCCTATACAATGAGCAGTTCTTC
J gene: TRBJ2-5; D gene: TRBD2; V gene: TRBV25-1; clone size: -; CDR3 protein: CASSPRGGLAGAEETQYF; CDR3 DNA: TGTGCCAGCAGTCCCCGGGGAGGACTAGCGGGAGCGGAGGAGACCCAGTACTTC
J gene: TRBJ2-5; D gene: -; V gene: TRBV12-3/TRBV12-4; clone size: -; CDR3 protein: CASSSDRAAGETQYF; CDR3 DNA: TGTGCCAGCAGTTCCGACAGGGCTGCGGGGGAGACCCAGTACTTC
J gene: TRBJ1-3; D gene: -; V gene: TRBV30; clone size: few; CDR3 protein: CAWSPLGNTIYF; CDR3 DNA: TGTGCCTGGAGCCCGCTTGGAAACACCATATATTTT
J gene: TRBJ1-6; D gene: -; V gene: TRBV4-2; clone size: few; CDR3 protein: CASSREGFSNSPLHF; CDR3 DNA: TGTGCCAGCAGCCGGGAGGGTTTTAGTAATTCACCCCTCCACTTT
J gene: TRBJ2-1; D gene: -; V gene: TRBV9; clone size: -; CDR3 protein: CASSVDGRGQRDEQFF; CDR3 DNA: TGTGCCAGCAGCGTAGACGGGCGGGGGCAGCGAGATGAGCAGTTCTTC
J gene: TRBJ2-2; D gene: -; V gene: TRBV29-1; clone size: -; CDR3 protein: CSVVGVPGELFF; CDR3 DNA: TGCAGCGTTGTAGGGGTCCCCGGGGAGCTGTTTTTT
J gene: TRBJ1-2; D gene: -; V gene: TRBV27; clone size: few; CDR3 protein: CASSLGAPVVYGYTF; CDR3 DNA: TGTGCCAGCAGTTTAGGAGCTCCAGTGGTCTATGGCTACACCTTC
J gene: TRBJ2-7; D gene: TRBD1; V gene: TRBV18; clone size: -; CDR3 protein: CASSPPGQGNEQYF; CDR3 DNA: TGTGCCAGCTCACCACCGGGACAGGGGAACGAGCAGTACTTC
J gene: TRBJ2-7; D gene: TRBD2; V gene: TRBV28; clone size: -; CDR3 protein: CASSPGGTSGSSYEQYF; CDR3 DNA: TGTGCCAGCAGTCCCGGGGGGACTAGCGGGAGCTCCTACGAGCAGTACTTC
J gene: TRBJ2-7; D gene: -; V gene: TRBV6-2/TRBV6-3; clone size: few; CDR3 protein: CASRAREYEQYF; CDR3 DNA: TGTGCCAGCAGAGCAAGGGAGTACGAGCAGTACTTC
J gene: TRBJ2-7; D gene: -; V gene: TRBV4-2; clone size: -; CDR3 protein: CASSQGGRETYEQYF; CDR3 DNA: TGTGCCAGCAGCCAAGGGGGCAGGGAAACCTACGAGCAGTACTTC
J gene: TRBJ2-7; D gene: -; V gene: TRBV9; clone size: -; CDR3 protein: CASSVASGATYEQYF; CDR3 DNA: TGTGCCAGCAGCGTAGCGAGTGGGGCTACCTACGAGCAGTACTTC
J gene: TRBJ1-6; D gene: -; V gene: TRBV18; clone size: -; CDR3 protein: CASSPTGAGANSPLHF; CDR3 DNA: TGTGCCAGCTCACCAACCGGGGCTGGTGCCAATTCACCCCTCCACTTT
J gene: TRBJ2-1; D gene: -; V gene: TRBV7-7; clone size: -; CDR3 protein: CASSLSVAHYNEQFF; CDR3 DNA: TGTGCTAGCAGCTTATCGGTGGCTCACTACAATGAGCAGTTCTTC
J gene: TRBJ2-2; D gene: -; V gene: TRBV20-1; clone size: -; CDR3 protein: CSALRDFYTGELFF; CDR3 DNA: TGCAGTGCACTCCGGGACTTCTACACCGGGGAGCTGTTTTTT
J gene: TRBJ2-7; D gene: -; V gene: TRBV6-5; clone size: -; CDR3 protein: CASSSPVDGTLYEQYF; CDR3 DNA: TGTGCCAGCAGTTCCCCAGTGGACGGGACACTCTACGAGCAGTACTTC
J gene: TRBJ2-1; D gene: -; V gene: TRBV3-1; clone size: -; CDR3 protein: CASSQVGARANEQFF; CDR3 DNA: TGTGCCAGCAGCCAAGTAGGGGCCAGGGCCAATGAGCAGTTCTTC
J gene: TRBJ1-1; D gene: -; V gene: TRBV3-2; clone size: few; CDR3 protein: CASSQVGAPTRGEAFF; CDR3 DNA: TGTGCCAGCAGCCAAGTGGGGGCCCCGACCCGCGGGGAGGCTTTCTTT
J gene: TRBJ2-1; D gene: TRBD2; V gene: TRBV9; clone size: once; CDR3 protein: CASSVSGGNNEQFF; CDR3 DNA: TGTGCCAGCAGCGTTAGCGGGGGCAACAATGAGCAGTTCTTC
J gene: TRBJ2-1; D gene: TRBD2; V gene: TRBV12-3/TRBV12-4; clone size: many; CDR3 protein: CASSPGLAAADEQFF; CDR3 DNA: TGTGCCAGCAGCCCCGGACTAGCAGCGGCGGATGAGCAGTTCTTC